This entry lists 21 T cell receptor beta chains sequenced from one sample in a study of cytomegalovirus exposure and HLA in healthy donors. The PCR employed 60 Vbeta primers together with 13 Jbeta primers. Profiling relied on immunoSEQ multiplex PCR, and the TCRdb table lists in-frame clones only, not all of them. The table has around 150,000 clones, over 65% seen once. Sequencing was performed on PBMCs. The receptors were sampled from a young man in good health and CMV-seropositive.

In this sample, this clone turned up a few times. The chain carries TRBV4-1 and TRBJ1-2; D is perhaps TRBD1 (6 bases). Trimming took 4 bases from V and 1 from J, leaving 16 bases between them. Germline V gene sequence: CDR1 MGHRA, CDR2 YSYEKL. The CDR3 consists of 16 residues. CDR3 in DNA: TGCGCCAGCAGCCGGACAGTCAGTGCTGTTAACTATGGCTACACCTTC. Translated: CASSRTVSAVNYGYTF.

As DNA, the CDR3 is TGCGCCAGCAGCTTGGGGCGGGGAAACACCATATATTTT. The encoded protein is CASSLGRGNTIYF. The V and J genes are TRBV5-1 and TRBJ1-3, with no clear D. This CDR3 region has 13 residues. Trimming took off 0 bases at V and 4 bases at J, with 5 bases between the two ends. Germline V gives CDR1 SGHRS, CDR2 YFSETQ.

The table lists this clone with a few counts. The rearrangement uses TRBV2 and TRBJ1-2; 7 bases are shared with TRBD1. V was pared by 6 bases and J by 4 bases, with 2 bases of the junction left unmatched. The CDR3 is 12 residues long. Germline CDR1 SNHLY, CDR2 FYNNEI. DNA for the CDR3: TGTGCCAGCAGGACAGGGTCCTATGGCTACACCTTC. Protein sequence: CASRTGSYGYTF.

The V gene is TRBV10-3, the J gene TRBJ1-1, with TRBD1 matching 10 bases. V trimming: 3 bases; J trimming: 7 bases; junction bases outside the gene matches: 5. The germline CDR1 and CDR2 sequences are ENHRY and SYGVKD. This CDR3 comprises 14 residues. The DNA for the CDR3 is TGTGCCATCAGTGACCCGGACAGGGGGATTGAAGCTTTCTTT. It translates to CAISDPDRGIEAFF.

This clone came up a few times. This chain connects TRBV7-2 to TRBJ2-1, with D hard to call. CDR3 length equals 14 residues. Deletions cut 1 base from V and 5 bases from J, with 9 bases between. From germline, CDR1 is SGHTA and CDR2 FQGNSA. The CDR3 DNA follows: TGTGCCAGCAGCTTAGGCGTTAGCCACAATGAGCAGTTCTTC. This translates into CASSLGVSHNEQFF.

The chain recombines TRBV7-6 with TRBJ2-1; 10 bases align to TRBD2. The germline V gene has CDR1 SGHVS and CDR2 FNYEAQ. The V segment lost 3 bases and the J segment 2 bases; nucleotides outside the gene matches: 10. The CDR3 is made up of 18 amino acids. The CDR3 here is CASSFRDSLAGAYNEQFF. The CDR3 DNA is TGTGCCAGCAGCTTCAGGGACTCGCTAGCGGGGGCCTACAATGAGCAGTTCTTC.

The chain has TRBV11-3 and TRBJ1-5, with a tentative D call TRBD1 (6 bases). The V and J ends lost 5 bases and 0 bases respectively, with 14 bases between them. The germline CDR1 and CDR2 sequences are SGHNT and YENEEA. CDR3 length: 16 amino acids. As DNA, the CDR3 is TGTGCCAGCAGCACCTCTGCCAGGGGTAGCAATCAGCCCCAGCATTTT. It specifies CASSTSARGSNQPQHF.

The CDR3 here is CASSSQPGLGETQYF. The CDR3 region has the DNA TGTGCCAGTAGTTCCCAACCCGGCCTCGGGGAGACCCAGTACTTC. The chain couples TRBV19 to TRBJ2-5, with D unclear. Germline CDR1 is LNHDA and CDR2 is SQIVND (reference sequence). V was clipped by 5 bases and J by 5 bases, with 18 bases between them. The CDR3 consists of 15 residues.

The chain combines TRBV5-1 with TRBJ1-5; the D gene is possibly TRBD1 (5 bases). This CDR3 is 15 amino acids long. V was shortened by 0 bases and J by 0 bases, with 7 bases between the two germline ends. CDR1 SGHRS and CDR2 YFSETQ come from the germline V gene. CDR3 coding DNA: TGCGCCAGCAGCTTGGTAGGGGATAGCAATCAGCCCCAGCATTTT. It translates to CASSLVGDSNQPQHF.

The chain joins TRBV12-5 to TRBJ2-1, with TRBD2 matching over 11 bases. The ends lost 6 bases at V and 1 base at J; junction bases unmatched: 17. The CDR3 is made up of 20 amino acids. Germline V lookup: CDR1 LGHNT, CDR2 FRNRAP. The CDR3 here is CASGQNRDKGTSGSYNEQFF. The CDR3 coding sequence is TGTGCTAGTGGCCAGAACAGGGACAAAGGGACTAGCGGTTCCTACAATGAGCAGTTCTTC.

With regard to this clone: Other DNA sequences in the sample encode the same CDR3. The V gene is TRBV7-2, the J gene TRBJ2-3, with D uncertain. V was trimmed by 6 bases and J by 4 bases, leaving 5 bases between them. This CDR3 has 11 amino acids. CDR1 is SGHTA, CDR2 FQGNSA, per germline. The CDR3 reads CASSFSDTQYF. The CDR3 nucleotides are TGTGCCAGCAGTTTCTCAGATACGCAGTATTTT.

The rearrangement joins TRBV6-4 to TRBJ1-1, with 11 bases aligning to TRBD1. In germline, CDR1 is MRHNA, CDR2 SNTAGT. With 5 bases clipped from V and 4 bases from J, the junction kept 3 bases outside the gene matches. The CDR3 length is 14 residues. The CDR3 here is CASSPGTGGTEAFF. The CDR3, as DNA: TGTGCCAGCAGTCCCGGGACAGGGGGCACTGAAGCTTTCTTT.

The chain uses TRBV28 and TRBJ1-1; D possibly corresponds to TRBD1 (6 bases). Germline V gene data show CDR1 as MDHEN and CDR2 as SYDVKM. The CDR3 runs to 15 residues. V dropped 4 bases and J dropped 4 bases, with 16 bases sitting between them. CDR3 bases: TGTGCCAGCAGTTCCTCAACAGGGTGGGGCACTGAAGCTTTCTTT. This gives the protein CASSSSTGWGTEAFF.

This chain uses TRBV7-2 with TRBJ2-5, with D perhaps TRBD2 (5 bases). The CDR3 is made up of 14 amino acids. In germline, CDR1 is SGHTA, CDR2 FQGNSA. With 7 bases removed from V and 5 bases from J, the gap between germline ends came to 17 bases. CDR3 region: CASTSGGAWETQYF. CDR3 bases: TGTGCCAGCACCTCCGGAGGCGCTTGGGAGACCCAGTACTTC. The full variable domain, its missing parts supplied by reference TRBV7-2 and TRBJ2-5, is GAGVSQSPSNKVTEKGKDVELRCDPISGHTALYWYRQSLGQGLEFLIYFQGNSAPDKSGLPSDRFSAERTGGSVSTLTIQRTQQEDSAVYLCASTSGGAWETQYFGPGTRLLVL.

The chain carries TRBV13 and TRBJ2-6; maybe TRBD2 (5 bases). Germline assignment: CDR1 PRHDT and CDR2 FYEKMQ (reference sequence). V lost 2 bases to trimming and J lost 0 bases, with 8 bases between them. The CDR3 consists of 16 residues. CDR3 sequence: CASSLTGFSGANVLTF. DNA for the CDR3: TGTGCCAGCAGCTTAACGGGGTTCTCTGGGGCCAACGTCCTGACTTTC.

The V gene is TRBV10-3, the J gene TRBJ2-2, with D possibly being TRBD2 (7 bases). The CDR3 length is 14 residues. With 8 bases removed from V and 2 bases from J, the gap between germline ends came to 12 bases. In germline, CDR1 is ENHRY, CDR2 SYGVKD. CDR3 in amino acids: CAIGGGGNTGELFF. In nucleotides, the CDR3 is TGTGCCATCGGGGGAGGGGGAAACACCGGGGAGCTGTTTTTT.

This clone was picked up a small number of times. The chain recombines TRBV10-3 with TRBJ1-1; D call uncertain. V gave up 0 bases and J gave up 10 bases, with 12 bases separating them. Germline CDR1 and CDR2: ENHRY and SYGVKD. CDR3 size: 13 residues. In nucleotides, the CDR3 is TGTGCCATCAGTGAGTCATATGGCAATCCAGCTTTCTTT. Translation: CAISESYGNPAFF.

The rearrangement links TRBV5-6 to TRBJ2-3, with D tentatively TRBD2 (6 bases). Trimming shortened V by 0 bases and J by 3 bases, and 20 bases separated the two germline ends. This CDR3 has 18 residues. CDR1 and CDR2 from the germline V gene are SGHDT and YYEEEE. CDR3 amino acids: CASSLVPSMRGITDTQYF. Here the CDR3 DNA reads TGTGCCAGCAGCTTGGTACCCAGTATGCGGGGTATAACAGATACGCAGTATTTT.

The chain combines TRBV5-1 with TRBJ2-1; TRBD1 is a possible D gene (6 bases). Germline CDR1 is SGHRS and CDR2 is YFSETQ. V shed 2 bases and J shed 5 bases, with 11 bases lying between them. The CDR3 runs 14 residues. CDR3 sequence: CASSFQTGHNEQFF. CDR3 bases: TGCGCCAGCAGCTTCCAGACAGGACACAATGAGCAGTTCTTC.

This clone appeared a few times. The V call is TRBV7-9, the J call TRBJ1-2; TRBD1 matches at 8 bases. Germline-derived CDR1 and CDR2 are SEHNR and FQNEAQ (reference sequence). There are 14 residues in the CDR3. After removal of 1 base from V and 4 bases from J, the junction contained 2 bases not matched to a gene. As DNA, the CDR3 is TGTGCCAGCAGCTTAGAAGGGACAGGCTATGGCTACACCTTC. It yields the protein CASSLEGTGYGYTF. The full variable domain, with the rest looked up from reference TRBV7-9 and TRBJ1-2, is DTGVSQNPRHKITKRGQNVTFRCDPISEHNRLYWYRQTLGQGPEFLTYFQNEAQLEKSRLLSDRFSAERPKGSFSTLEIQRTEQGDSAMYLCASSLEGTGYGYTFGSGTRLTVV.

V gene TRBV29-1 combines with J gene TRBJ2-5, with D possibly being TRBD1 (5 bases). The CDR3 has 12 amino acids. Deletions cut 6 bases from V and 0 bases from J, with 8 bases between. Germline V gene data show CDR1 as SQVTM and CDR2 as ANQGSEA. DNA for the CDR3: TGCAGCGTAGGGGTCTACCAAGAGACCCAGTACTTC. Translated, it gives CSVGVYQETQYF.